This record covers a single T cell receptor (beta chain). No antigen is known for it. The V end was cut by 3 bases, the J end by 9 bases, with 18 bases between. The CDR3 extends over 14 amino acids. CDR1 and CDR2 (germline): MDHEN, SYDVKM. These data come from a study of cytotoxic CD8 clonotypes in ibrutinib-treated CLL. TCRdb's table, derived via immunoSEQ multiplex PCR, lists solely in-frame clones and lacks some. The data hold 15,000 or so clones, with about 80% observed a single time. Study conclusions and caveats: Progressing patients had sampling times that differed from those of sustained-remission patients.

The chain carries TRBV28 and TRBJ2-7; D ambiguous. The sample was PBMCs, taken before ibrutinib treatment. The source is a human donor with chronic lymphocytic leukemia. The CDR3 DNA follows: TGTGCCAGCAGTTTCCCCCTGGAAGGAGATCGGCAGTACTTC. As protein: CASSFPLEGDRQYF.